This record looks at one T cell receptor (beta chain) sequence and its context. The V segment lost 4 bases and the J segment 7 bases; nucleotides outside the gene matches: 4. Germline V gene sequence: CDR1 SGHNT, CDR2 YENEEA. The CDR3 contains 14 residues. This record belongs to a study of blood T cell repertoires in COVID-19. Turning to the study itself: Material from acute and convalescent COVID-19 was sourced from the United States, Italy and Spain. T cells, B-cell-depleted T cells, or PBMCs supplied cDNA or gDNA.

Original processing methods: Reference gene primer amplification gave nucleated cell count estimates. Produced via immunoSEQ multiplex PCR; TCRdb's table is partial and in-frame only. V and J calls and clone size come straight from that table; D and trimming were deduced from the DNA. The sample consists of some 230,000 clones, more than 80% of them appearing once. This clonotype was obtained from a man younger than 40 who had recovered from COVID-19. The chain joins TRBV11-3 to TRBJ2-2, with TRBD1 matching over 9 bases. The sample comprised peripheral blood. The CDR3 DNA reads TGTGCCAGCAGCTGGGGACAGGGAGGCGGGGAGCTGTTTTTT. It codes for CASSWGQGGGELFF.